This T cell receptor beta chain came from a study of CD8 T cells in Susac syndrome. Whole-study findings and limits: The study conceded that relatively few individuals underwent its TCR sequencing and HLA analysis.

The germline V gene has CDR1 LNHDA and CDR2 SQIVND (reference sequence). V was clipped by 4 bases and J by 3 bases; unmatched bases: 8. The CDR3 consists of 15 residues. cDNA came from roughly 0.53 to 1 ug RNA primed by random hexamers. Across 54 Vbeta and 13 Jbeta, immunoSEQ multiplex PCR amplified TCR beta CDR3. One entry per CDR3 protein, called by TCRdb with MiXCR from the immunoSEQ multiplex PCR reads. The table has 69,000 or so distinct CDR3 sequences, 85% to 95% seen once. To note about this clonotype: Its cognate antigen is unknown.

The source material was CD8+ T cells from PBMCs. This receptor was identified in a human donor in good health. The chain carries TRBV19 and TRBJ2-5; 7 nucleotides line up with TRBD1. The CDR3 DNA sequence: TGTGCCAGTAGTAGTGAGGGGGCGCCGAAAGAGACCCAGTACTTC. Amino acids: CASSSEGAPKETQYF. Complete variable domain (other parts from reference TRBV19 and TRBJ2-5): DGGITQSPKYLFRKEGQNVTLSCEQNLNHDAMYWYRQDPGQGLRLIYYSQIVNDFQKGDIAEGYSVSREKKESFPLTVTSAQKNPTAFYLCASSSEGAPKETQYFGPGTRLLVL.